Presented here are 3 T cell receptor beta chains from one specimen sequenced in a study of shared T cell receptors in the human thymus. This table comes from immunoSEQ multiplex PCR, and its TCRdb copy is limited to in-frame clones, with some not included. This sample has roughly 560,000 clones, with approximately 80% found just once. This sample also appeared in a second study, on human thymus T cells.

The specimen was thymocytes. These receptors were collected from a boy under two years old with a congenital heart defect.

CDR3 nucleotide sequence: TGTGCCAGCAGCTCAGGAACCCTAGCGGAGCCCTACGAGCAGTACTTC. Amino acids: CASSSGTLAEPYEQYF. This sequence joins TRBV7-3 and TRBJ2-7, with 7 bases lining up with TRBD2. With V trimmed by 4 bases and J by 2 bases, 11 bases remained unmatched. The germline gives CDR1 SGHTA, CDR2 FQGTGA. This CDR3 is 16 amino acids long.

The gene calls are TRBV11-2 and TRBJ2-7, with 7 bases identical to TRBD2. CDR1 is SGHAT, CDR2 FQNNGV, per germline. V shed 5 bases, J shed 2 bases, and the junction held 9 bases outside the gene matches. There are 15 residues in the CDR3. The CDR3 sequence: CASSPPETSPYEQYF. CDR3 DNA: TGTGCCAGCAGCCCGCCGGAGACTAGCCCCTACGAGCAGTACTTC.

This chain uses TRBV7-3 with TRBJ2-2; TRBD2 matches 10 bases. The germline V gene encodes CDR1 SGHTA and CDR2 FQGTGA. The CDR3 sequence is 16 residues long. V lost 1 base, J lost 4 bases, and 3 bases stayed unmatched. The CDR3: CASSLNIAGGTGELFF. As DNA, the CDR3 is TGTGCCAGCAGCTTAAATATAGCGGGAGGCACCGGGGAGCTGTTTTTT.